This T cell receptor (beta chain) was observed in a study of response to subunit inactivated influenza vaccine. The V gene's germline CDR1 is SQVTM and CDR2 ANQGSEA. Trimming removed 7 bases from V and 3 bases from J; junction bases left unmatched: 5. The CDR3 totals 12 residues. One entry per CDR3 protein, called by TCRdb with MiXCR from the RT-PCR reads. The sample yields hundreds of thousands of distinct CDR3 sequences, about 11% seen once. Another study also made use of these data, one on T cells expressing NK-cell markers. That publication notes: 5'RACE template switching with UMIs generated TCR beta cDNA. HCMV seropositivity characterized most of the eight sequenced donors, and seronegativity one. As a fraction of CD8+ T cells, dominant NKG2C+ clonotypes reached roughly 1.0-7.5% in roughly 6 donors. Leadership of the CD3+CD56-NKG2C+ fraction also belonged to these clonotypes in four donors. Whether the expanded NKG2C+ T cell clones recognized HCMV remained unclear.

This material consisted of PBMCs from blood, taken on the day of vaccination. The chain combines TRBV29-1 with TRBJ2-7; 8 nucleotides line up with TRBD1. The sequence derives from a man aged 45 to 65 who received an inactivated influenza vaccine. CDR3 sequence (DNA): TGCAGCGGTGGGACAGGAGTCTACGAGCAGTACTTC. This sequence encodes CSGGTGVYEQYF.